This entry is about one TCR beta chain. The CDR3 totals 15 residues. Looked up from germline, CDR1 is SGHRS and CDR2 is YFSETQ. V was trimmed by 0 bases and J by 10 bases, leaving 14 bases between them. Assay used: immunoSEQ multiplex PCR; TCRdb lists only in-frame clones, some missing. The sample includes about 60,000 clones, about 92% of them seen just once. The data are from a study of control samples from healthy donors and cancer patients. V usage is TRBV5-1 and J usage is TRBJ1-6, with a tentative D call TRBD1 (5 bases). Sequencing input: PBMCs. This TCR was recovered from a man in his forties with colorectal cancer. The CDR3 spells CASSLDGVRVSPLHF. The CDR3 coding sequence is TGCGCCAGCAGCTTGGACGGTGTCAGGGTCTCACCCCTCCACTTT.